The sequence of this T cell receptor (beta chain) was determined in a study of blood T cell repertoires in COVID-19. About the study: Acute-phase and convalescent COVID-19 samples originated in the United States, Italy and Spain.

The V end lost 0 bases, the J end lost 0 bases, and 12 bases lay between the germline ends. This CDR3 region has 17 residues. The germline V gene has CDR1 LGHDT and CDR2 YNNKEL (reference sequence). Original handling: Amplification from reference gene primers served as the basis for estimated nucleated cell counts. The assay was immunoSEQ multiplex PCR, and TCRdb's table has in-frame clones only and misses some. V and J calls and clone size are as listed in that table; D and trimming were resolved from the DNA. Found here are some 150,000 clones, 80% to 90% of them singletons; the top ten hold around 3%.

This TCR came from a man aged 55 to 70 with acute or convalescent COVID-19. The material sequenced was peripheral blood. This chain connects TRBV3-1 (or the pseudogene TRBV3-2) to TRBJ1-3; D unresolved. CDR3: CASSQELRRGSGNTIYF. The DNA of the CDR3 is TGTGCCAGCAGCCAAGAACTAAGACGAGGCTCTGGAAACACCATATATTTT.